This T cell receptor (beta chain) was sequenced in a study of blood T cell repertoires in COVID-19 (dated by TCRdb to 2018 to 2020). As for the study more broadly: Samples covering the acute and convalescent phases of COVID-19 were provided by collaborators in the United States, Italy and Spain. The material from the prospective study consisted of cDNA or gDNA derived from T cells, B-cell-depleted T cells, or PBMCs. The dataset comprised deeply sampled blood TCRbeta repertoires from subjects exposed to, actively infected with, or recovered from COVID-19. A freely available public database, intended as a resource for researchers studying the immune response to SARS-CoV-2, is where the repertoires were released. Samples came from the ongoing ImmuneRACE study (first 160 participants) plus 1,254 subjects from 6 global collaborators. Nearly every sample came with metadata listing a de-identified subject ID, COVID-19 status, age in years and sex. Where available, HLA class I and class II types were obtained from metadata supplied by the sample provider rather than from assay-based typing.

The table lists this clone with a few counts. It lacks a known antigen. Base quality data are lacking; no much larger clone is found one base away. TCRbeta CDR3 regions were amplified from genomic DNA by means of the immunoSEQ Assay, a bias-controlled multiplex PCR. In the paper's pipeline: Nucleated cell counts per sample were estimated from amplification of reference gene primers within the assay. To quantify the absolute abundance of each unique TCRbeta CDR3 rearrangement, sequence reads were collapsed and filtered. For each sample, productive Simpson clonality was calculated as the square root of Simpson's diversity index over productive rearrangements. In TCRdb, the immuneACCESS table is reduced to in-frame sequences with V and J assigned. These tables do not hold every clone; where another copy was compared, an unresolved V gene accounts for under half, and the others remain unexplained. The DNA gave D and trimming, while V, J and clone size come from that table. This sample has some 170,000 clones in its table, and 84% of those were observed once. Roughly 15% of the sample comes from the top ten.

What the research found in general, with its limitations: How much clinical and demographic metadata was included differed by source and by participant, and the metadata was provided uncurated.

Enrolling through a virtual design, the prospective study's participants ranged in age from about 18 to 89 years and lived across 24 United States geographic areas. In the prospective study, cohorts were assigned on the basis of participant-reported clinical history obtained from a screening survey and a study questionnaire. Recovered participants in ImmuneRACE Cohort 3 were defined by two consecutive negative NP/OP PCR tests, clearance by a healthcare professional, or resolution of symptoms. In the prospective study, mobile phlebotomists collected whole blood, serum and a nasopharyngeal or oropharyngeal swab from each participant. Prospective study participants could optionally give additional blood draws and questionnaires over an approximately two-month period. Prospective study blood samples were shipped either frozen or at room temperature before DNA extraction. Including the terminal cysteine and phenylalanine, the CDR3 comprises 16 residues. Solely the CDR3 DNA is kept, with 48 bases framed from the first base. CDR1 and CDR2, looked up from the germline V gene, are MNHNS and SASEGT. V is pruned by 6 bases and J by 5 bases, leaving 15 bases of the junction without a gene match.

The sequencing sample was made of PBMCs or T cells enriched from blood (not recorded which). The V and J genes are TRBV6-1 and TRBJ2-5, and TRBD1 aligns with 7 junction nucleotides. This clonotype was obtained from a man aged 50 to 59 who had recovered from COVID-19. This receptor has the CDR3 CASRETGAGRIETQYF. At the DNA level, the sequence is TGTGCCAGCAGGGAAACAGGGGCCGGACGTATCGAGACCCAGTACTTC.